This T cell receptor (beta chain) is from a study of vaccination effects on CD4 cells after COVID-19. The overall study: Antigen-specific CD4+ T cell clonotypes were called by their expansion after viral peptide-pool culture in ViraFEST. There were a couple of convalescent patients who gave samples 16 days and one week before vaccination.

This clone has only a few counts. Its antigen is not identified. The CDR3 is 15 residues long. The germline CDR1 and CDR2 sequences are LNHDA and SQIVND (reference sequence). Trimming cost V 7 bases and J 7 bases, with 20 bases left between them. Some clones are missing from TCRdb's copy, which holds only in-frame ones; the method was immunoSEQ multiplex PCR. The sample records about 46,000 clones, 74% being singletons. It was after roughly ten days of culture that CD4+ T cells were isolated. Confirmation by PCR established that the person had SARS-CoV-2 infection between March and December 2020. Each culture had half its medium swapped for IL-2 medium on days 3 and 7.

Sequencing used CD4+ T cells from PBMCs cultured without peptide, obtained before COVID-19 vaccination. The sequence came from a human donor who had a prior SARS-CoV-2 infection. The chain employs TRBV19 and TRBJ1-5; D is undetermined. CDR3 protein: CASTPGLGARQPQHF. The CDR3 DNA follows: TGTGCCAGTACCCCGGGTCTCGGAGCCAGACAGCCCCAGCATTTT.